This T cell receptor beta chain came from a study of blood T cell repertoires in COVID-19 (dated by TCRdb to the early 2020s). Regarding the research as a whole: Collaborator samples came from the United States, Italy and Spain and covered acute and convalescent phases of COVID-19. The material from the prospective study consisted of cDNA or gDNA derived from T cells, B-cell-depleted T cells, or PBMCs. Subjects who had been exposed to COVID-19, were actively infected with it, or had recovered from it provided the deeply sampled blood TCRbeta repertoires that made up the dataset. A freely available public database, intended as a resource for researchers studying the immune response to SARS-CoV-2, is where the repertoires were released. The samples were drawn from two sources: the first 160 participants of the ongoing ImmuneRACE study, and some 1,300 subjects contributed by 6 global collaborators. Sample metadata almost always included a de-identified subject ID, COVID-19 status, age in years and sex. Where available, HLA class I and class II types were obtained from metadata supplied by the sample provider rather than from assay-based typing. The paper's findings and limits, for the study overall: The quantity of clinical and demographic metadata differed by source and by participant and was supplied without curation.

Collaborating institutions collected whole blood in K2EDTA tubes following their own protocols. For TCRbeta analysis, collaborators shipped samples as frozen whole blood, isolated PBMCs, or DNA extracted from either of those sample types. With regard to this clone: The specificity of this receptor is unknown. No qualities accompany the bases; no much larger clone lies one base away.

TCRbeta CDR3 regions were amplified from genomic DNA by means of the immunoSEQ Assay, a bias-controlled multiplex PCR. The paper's processing steps were these. Within the assay, amplification of reference gene primers was used to estimate how many nucleated cells each sample contained. Sequence reads were collapsed and filtered to measure the absolute abundance of every unique TCRbeta CDR3 rearrangement. For each sample, productive Simpson clonality was calculated as the square root of Simpson's diversity index over productive rearrangements. Here the immuneACCESS table is served through TCRdb, limited to in-frame sequences with V and J called. Missing clones are a known gap in these copies; in checked studies unresolved V genes cover under half, and the rest lacks a known reason. V, J and clone size derive from that table, while D and trimming were established from the DNA sequence. The sample data list approximately 91,000 clones, and roughly 85% of these were observed just once. The ten top clones hold about 5% of the sample.

The germline V gene yields LGHNT for CDR1 and FRNRAP for CDR2. Unmatched junction bases come to 14, with V trimmed by 0 bases and J by 0 bases. Measured from the cysteine to the valine, the CDR3 is 19 residues long. The CDR3 DNA has 57 bases and is translated from base 1. What was sequenced was peripheral blood. The source is a man between 70 and 80 years old with acute or convalescent COVID-19. This chain is built from TRBV12-5 and TRBJ2-7, and TRBD1 matches 7 of the central bases. In nucleotide form, the sequence is TGTGCTAGTGGTTTGGTGTGGAGGTTACCGGACAGGAGCTCCTACGAGCAGTACGTC. It codes for CASGLVWRLPDRSSYEQYV.